The clone carrying this TCR beta chain has just a few counts. As yet, its antigen is unknown. This CDR3 is 14 amino acids long. V shed 6 bases, J shed 4 bases, and the junction held 9 bases outside the gene matches. CDR1 and CDR2 from the germline V gene are DFQATT and SNEGSKA (reference sequence). The sample comes from a study of T cell repertoires in cytomegalovirus infection. For the study at large: Signatures in public TCR beta sequences pointed to both CMV infection and matching HLA type.

TCRdb re-called the reads through MiXCR, storing one row per CDR3 protein. The data show about 310,000 distinct CDR3 sequences, 25% seen once. Study-wide results and limits: Based on cumulative public TCR beta family frequency, carriers of CMV plus the relevant HLA were identified. The ex vivo response showed dominance by HLA-C-restricted CMV-specific TCR beta clonotypes.

The rearrangement links TRBV20-1 to TRBJ2-3; TRBD2 matches at 8 bases. The receptor was isolated from a human donor in good health (CMV status not recorded). Some clones in this sample may be carry-over from other donors' samples. The sequenced sample was cultured PBMCs, obtained from culture after CMV antigen stimulation. CDR3 protein: CSAVSAGGADTQYF. The DNA of the CDR3 is TGCAGTGCGGTTTCGGCGGGAGGTGCAGATACGCAGTATTTT.